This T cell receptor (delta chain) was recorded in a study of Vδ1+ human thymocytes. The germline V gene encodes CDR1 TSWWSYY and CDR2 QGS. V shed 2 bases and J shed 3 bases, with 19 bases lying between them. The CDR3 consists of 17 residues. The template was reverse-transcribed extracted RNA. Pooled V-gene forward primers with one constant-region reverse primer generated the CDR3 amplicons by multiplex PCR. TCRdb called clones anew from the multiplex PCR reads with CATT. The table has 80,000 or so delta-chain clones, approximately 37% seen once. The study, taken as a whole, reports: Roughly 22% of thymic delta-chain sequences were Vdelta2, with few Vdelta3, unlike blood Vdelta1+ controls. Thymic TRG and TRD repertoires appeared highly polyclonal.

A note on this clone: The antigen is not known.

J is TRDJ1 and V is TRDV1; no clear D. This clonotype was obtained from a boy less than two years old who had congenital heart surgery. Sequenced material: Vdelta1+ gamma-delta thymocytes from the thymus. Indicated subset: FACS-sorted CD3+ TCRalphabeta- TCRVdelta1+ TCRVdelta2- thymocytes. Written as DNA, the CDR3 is TGTGCTCTTGGGGAAAAGGGCCTCCATCGGACAGCCGATAAACTCATCTTT. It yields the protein CALGEKGLHRTADKLIF.